These T cell receptor beta chains were read from a single sample in a study of blood T cell repertoires in COVID-19. Generated by immunoSEQ multiplex PCR, the TCRdb table keeps only in-frame clones and is missing some. The table has hundreds of thousands of clones, approximately 89% seen once. The sample consisted of PBMCs or T cells enriched from blood (not recorded which). The origin of the receptors is a middle-aged man in a cohort exposed to, infected with or recovered from COVID-19 (not recorded which). The CDR3 runs from the conserved cysteine through the conserved F or W. The D gene is left open where the match is weak. Some rows have no size entry. The others give once, few or many, or a class for an expanded clone.

v_call,cdr3_length,d_call,j_call,clone_size,cdr3_aa,cdr3_nt
TRBV19,13,-,TRBJ1-6,-,CASSRDSDSPLHF,TGTGCCAGTAGTCGCGATTCGGATTCACCCCTCCACTTT
TRBV4-1,17,TRBD1,TRBJ1-4,-,CASSRNGQGATNEKLFF,TGCGCCAGCAGCCGAAACGGACAGGGTGCAACTAATGAAAAACTGTTTTTT
TRBV21-1,17,-,TRBJ1-1,-,CASSSPGQGLMNTEAFF,TGTGCCAGCAGCTCTCCGGGACAGGGGCTAATGAACACTGAAGCTTTCTTT
TRBV7-9,14,TRBD1,TRBJ2-5,-,CASSIDRVGETQYF,TGTGCCAGCAGCATAGACAGGGTGGGAGAGACCCAGTACTTC
TRBV5-6,16,TRBD2,TRBJ2-3,-,CASSRRTSGRTDTQYF,TGTGCCAGCAGCAGAAGGACTAGCGGGAGGACAGATACGCAGTATTTT
TRBV28,16,TRBD2,TRBJ2-7,-,CASSLVVAGPPYEQYF,TGTGCCAGCAGTTTAGTGGTAGCGGGACCTCCCTACGAGCAGTACTTC
TRBV20-1,11,-,TRBJ1-1,-,CSASRTRGAFF,TGCAGTGCTAGTCGGACTCGTGGAGCTTTCTTT
TRBV11-3,15,TRBD2,TRBJ2-1,-,CASSPGLAEWDEQFF,TGTGCCAGCAGCCCCGGACTAGCGGAGTGGGATGAGCAGTTCTTC
TRBV6-5,13,TRBD1,TRBJ1-2,-,CASRRPGQGSYTF,TGTGCCAGCAGACGACCGGGACAGGGAAGCTACACCTTC
TRBV5-1,14,-,TRBJ2-1,-,CASSLLGSEGEQFF,TGCGCCAGCAGCTTGTTAGGCTCGGAGGGTGAGCAGTTCTTC
TRBV5-4,15,-,TRBJ1-5,-,CASSLWQGGNQPQHF,TGTGCCAGCAGCTTGTGGCAGGGAGGAAATCAGCCCCAGCATTTT
TRBV27,14,-,TRBJ2-5,-,CASSLWGPQETQYF,TGTGCCAGCAGTTTATGGGGCCCTCAAGAGACCCAGTACTTC
TRBV11-2,13,-,TRBJ2-7,many,CASSLAGSYEQYF,TGTGCCAGCAGCTTAGCAGGAAGCTACGAGCAGTACTTC
TRBV12-3/TRBV12-4,13,-,TRBJ1-5,few,CASRSTANQPQHF,TGTGCCAGCAGGTCGACAGCTAATCAGCCCCAGCATTTT
TRBV10-1,19,TRBD1,TRBJ2-2,-,CASSESPGTGGLNTGELFF,TGCGCCAGCAGTGAGTCACCCGGGACAGGGGGACTGAACACCGGGGAGCTGTTTTTT
TRBV7-9,12,TRBD1,TRBJ1-2,-,CASSPQGTGYTF,TGTGCCAGCAGCCCACAGGGGACTGGCTACACCTTC
TRBV18,13,TRBD1,TRBJ1-4,-,CASSQGAAEKLFF,TGTGCCAGCTCACAGGGGGCGGCTGAAAAACTGTTTTTT
TRBV4-2,15,-,TRBJ1-2,-,CASSQDQGINYGYTF,TGTGCCAGCAGCCAAGATCAGGGAATTAACTATGGCTACACCTTC
TRBV9,15,-,TRBJ1-1,-,CASSVGERANTEAFF,TGTGCCAGCAGCGTAGGAGAGCGTGCGAACACTGAAGCTTTCTTT
TRBV19,14,TRBD1,TRBJ2-1,-,CASYPGQGHNEQFF,TGTGCCAGTTACCCGGGACAGGGACACAATGAGCAGTTCTTC
TRBV7-2,15,TRBD1,TRBJ1-4,-,CASSSTGATNEKLFF,TGTGCCAGCAGTTCGACAGGGGCAACTAATGAAAAACTGTTTTTT
TRBV18,15,TRBD1,TRBJ1-1,-,CASSPKTGVNTEAFF,TGTGCCAGCTCACCTAAGACAGGGGTGAACACTGAAGCTTTCTTT
TRBV5-1,16,TRBD2,TRBJ2-5,-,CASSRTSGMYQETQYF,TGCGCCAGCAGCCGGACTAGCGGGATGTACCAAGAGACCCAGTACTTC
TRBV2,15,TRBD1,TRBJ1-2,-,CASRRDSAISYGYTF,TGTGCCAGCAGACGGGACAGTGCCATTTCGTATGGCTACACCTTC
TRBV7-8,16,TRBD1,TRBJ1-5,-,CASSPYRGPGNQPQHF,TGTGCCAGCAGCCCTTACAGGGGGCCTGGCAATCAGCCCCAGCATTTT
TRBV19,16,TRBD1,TRBJ1-2,-,CASSSSRQGAGRGYTF,TGTGCCAGTAGTTCCTCCCGACAGGGGGCTGGTCGTGGCTACACCTTC
TRBV19,16,TRBD1,TRBJ1-3,-,CASSAADRVVRNTIYF,TGTGCCAGTAGTGCCGCGGACAGGGTAGTAAGAAACACCATATATTTT
TRBV5-5,15,-,TRBJ1-1,-,CASSLRAAANTEAFF,TGTGCCAGCAGCTTGAGAGCGGCCGCGAACACTGAAGCTTTCTTT
TRBV15,14,-,TRBJ2-7,-,CATSRDWPQVEQYF,TGTGCCACCAGCAGAGATTGGCCCCAGGTCGAGCAGTACTTC
TRBV27,14,TRBD1,TRBJ1-6,-,CASSPGTANSPLHF,TGTGCCAGCAGTCCGGGGACAGCCAATTCACCCCTCCACTTT
TRBV28,15,TRBD2,TRBJ2-5,-,CASRGGLAGLETQYF,TGTGCCAGCAGGGGGGGACTAGCGGGACTCGAGACCCAGTACTTC
TRBV7-3,15,-,TRBJ1-6,-,CASSLGGVLNSPLHF,TGTGCCAGCAGCCTTGGGGGGGTTTTGAATTCACCCCTCCACTTT
TRBV19,13,TRBD1,TRBJ2-2,-,CASSGQGVGELFF,TGTGCCAGTAGTGGACAGGGCGTCGGGGAGCTGTTTTTT
TRBV2,12,-,TRBJ1-2,-,CASTLQGYGYTF,TGTGCCAGCACCCTACAGGGCTATGGCTACACCTTC
TRBV7-9,15,-,TRBJ2-2,-,CASSLGDTNTGELFF,TGTGCCAGCAGCTTAGGGGACACTAACACCGGGGAGCTGTTTTTT
TRBV7-9,16,TRBD2,TRBJ2-1,once,CASSSITSGSYNEQFF,TGTGCCAGCAGCTCGATAACTAGCGGGAGCTACAATGAGCAGTTCTTC
TRBV27,16,-,TRBJ1-1,-,CASRRQAWGMNTEAFF,TGTGCCAGCAGGCGACAGGCGTGGGGCATGAACACTGAAGCTTTCTTT
TRBV11-2,15,-,TRBJ2-7,-,CASSLGQALSYEQYF,TGTGCCAGCAGCTTAGGACAGGCCCTTTCCTACGAGCAGTACTTC
TRBV5-4,14,TRBD2,TRBJ2-1,-,CASSPGTSWNEQFF,TGTGCCAGCAGCCCCGGGACTAGCTGGAATGAGCAGTTCTTC
TRBV7-2,14,TRBD1,TRBJ1-2,-,CASSPNRGLYGYTF,TGTGCCAGCAGCCCCAACAGGGGGCTATATGGCTACACCTTC
TRBV19,15,TRBD2,TRBJ2-1,-,CASRRSQGGANEQFF,TGTGCCAGTAGGAGGTCCCAGGGAGGGGCCAATGAGCAGTTCTTC
TRBV3-1/TRBV3-2,16,-,TRBJ2-5,-,CASSQNPTGHQETQYF,TGTGCCAGCAGCCAAAACCCCACAGGACACCAAGAGACCCAGTACTTC
TRBV5-1,15,-,TRBJ2-2,-,CASRGTLLGTGELFF,TGCGCCAGCAGGGGGACACTCCTCGGGACCGGGGAGCTGTTTTTT
TRBV5-6,17,TRBD2,TRBJ2-5,-,CASSPRRGLAGEETQYF,TGTGCCAGCAGCCCCCGTAGGGGACTAGCGGGAGAAGAGACCCAGTACTTC
TRBV28,16,-,TRBJ1-5,once,CASSFGGGGSNQPQHF,TGTGCCAGCAGTTTTGGTGGAGGTGGTAGCAATCAGCCCCAGCATTTT